This T cell receptor (beta chain) was recorded in a study of blood T cell repertoires in COVID-19. Background on the study: Whether acute or convalescent, the COVID-19 samples came from the United States, Italy and Spain.

V lost 1 base to trimming and J lost 3 bases, with 10 bases between them. Germline lookup yields CDR1 SEHNR and CDR2 FQNEAQ (reference sequence). The CDR3 spans 14 residues. Original processing notes: Amplified reference gene primers provided the basis for estimating nucleated cell counts. Clones were read by immunoSEQ multiplex PCR, and TCRdb kept only the in-frame ones, dropping some. V and J calls plus clone size are reproduced from that table; the DNA served to infer D and trimming. Of a few hundred thousand clones listed, 80% to 85% are singletons. Material for sequencing was peripheral blood. The chain employs TRBV7-9 and TRBJ2-7, with a possible D match to TRBD1 (6 bases). This TCR was sampled from a human donor in a cohort sampled during active COVID-19. CDR3 residues: CASSLVGGNYEQYF. In DNA, the CDR3 is TGTGCCAGCAGCTTAGTAGGGGGAAACTACGAGCAGTACTTC. Together with reference TRBV7-9 and TRBJ2-7, the CDR3 gives the full variable domain: DTGVSQNPRHKITKRGQNVTFRCDPISEHNRLYWYRQTLGQGPEFLTYFQNEAQLEKSRLLSDRFSAERPKGSFSTLEIQRTEQGDSAMYLCASSLVGGNYEQYFGPGTRLTVT.